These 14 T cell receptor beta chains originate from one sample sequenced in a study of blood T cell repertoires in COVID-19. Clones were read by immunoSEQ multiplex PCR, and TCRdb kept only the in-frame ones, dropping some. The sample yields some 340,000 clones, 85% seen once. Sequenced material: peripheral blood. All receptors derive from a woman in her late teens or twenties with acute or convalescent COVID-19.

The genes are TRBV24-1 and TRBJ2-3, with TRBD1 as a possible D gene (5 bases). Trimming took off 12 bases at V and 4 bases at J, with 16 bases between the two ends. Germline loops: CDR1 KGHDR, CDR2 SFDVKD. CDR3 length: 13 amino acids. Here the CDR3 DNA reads TGTGCCTCATCGGCAGGGCTTGCAGATACGCAGTATTTT. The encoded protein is CASSAGLADTQYF.

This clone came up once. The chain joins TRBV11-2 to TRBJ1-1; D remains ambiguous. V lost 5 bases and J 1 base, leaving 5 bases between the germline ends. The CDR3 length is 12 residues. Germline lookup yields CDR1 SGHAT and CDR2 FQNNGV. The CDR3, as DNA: TGTGCCAGCAGCCTGAGGAACACTGAAGCTTTCTTT. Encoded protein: CASSLRNTEAFF.

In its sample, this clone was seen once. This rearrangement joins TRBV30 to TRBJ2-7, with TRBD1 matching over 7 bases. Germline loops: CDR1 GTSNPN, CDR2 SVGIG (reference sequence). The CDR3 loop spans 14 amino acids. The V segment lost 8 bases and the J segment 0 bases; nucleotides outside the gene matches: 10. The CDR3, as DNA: TGTGCCGGATCGACAGGGATGCGCTCCTACGAGCAGTACTTC. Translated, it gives CAGSTGMRSYEQYF.

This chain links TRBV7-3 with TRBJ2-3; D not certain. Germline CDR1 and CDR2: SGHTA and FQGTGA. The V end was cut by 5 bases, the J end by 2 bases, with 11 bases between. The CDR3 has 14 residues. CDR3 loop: CASSLGPLTDTQYF. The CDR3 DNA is TGTGCCAGCAGCCTTGGGCCCCTCACAGATACGCAGTATTTT.

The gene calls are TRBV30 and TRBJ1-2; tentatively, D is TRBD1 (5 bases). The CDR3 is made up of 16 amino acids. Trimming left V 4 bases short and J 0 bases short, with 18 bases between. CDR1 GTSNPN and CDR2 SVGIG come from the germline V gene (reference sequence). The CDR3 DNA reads TGTGCCTGGATTAATCCACGGGGGATGACTAACTATGGCTACACCTTC. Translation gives CAWINPRGMTNYGYTF.

The DNA for the CDR3 is TGTGCCAGCAGCCTTGGAGGGACAGGGAGCTATGGCTACACCTTC. It translates to CASSLGGTGSYGYTF. V and J are TRBV5-4 and TRBJ1-2; TRBD1 aligns across 9 bases. The V gene's germline CDR1 is SGHNT and CDR2 YYREEE (reference sequence). The CDR3 length is 15 residues. J lost 4 bases, V lost 4 bases, and 8 bases had no gene match.

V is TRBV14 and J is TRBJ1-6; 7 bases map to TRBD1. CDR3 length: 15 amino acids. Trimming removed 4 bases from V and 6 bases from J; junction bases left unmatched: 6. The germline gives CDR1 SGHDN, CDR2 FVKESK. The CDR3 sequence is CASSPRTGANSPLHF. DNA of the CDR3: TGTGCCAGCAGCCCTAGAACAGGGGCTAATTCACCCCTCCACTTT.

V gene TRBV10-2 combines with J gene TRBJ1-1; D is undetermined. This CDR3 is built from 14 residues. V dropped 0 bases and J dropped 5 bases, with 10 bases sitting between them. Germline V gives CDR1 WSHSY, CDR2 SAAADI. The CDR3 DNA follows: TGCGCCAGCAGTGAGTCGGAGGGTCCGACTGAAGCTTTCTTT. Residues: CASSESEGPTEAFF.

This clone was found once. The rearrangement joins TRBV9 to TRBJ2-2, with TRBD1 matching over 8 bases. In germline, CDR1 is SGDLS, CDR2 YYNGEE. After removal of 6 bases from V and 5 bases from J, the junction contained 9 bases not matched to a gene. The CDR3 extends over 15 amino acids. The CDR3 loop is CASTIGQGRTGELFF. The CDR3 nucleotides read TGTGCCAGCACCATAGGACAGGGTAGAACCGGGGAGCTGTTTTTT.

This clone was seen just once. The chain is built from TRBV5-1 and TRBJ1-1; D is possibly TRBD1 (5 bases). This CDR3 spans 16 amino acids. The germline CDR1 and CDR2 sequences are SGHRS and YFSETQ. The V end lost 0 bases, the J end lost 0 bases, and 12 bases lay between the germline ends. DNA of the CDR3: TGCGCCAGCAGCTTGGAATTGGGGCAGGTGAACACTGAAGCTTTCTTT. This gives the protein CASSLELGQVNTEAFF.

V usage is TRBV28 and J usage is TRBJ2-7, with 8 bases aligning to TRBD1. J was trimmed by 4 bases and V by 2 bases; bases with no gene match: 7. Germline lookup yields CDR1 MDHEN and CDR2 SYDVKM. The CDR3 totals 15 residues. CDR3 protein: CASSLTGQVRYEQYF. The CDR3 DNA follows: TGTGCCAGCAGTTTAACGGGACAGGTACGTTACGAGCAGTACTTC.

CDR3 bases: TGTGCCAGCAGCTCTAGAAATACCGGGGAGCTGTTTTTT. It yields the protein CASSSRNTGELFF. The chain employs TRBV5-5 and TRBJ2-2; no firm D call. The germline gives CDR1 SGHKS, CDR2 YYEKEE (reference sequence). V shed 3 bases and J shed 5 bases, with 8 bases lying between them. The CDR3 consists of 13 residues. The full variable domain, completed using reference TRBV5-5 and TRBJ2-2, is DAGVTQSPTHLIKTRGQQVTLRCSPISGHKSVSWYQQVLGQGPQFIFQYYEKEERGRGNFPDRFSARQFPNYSSELNVNALLLGDSALYLCASSSRNTGELFFGEGSRLTVL.

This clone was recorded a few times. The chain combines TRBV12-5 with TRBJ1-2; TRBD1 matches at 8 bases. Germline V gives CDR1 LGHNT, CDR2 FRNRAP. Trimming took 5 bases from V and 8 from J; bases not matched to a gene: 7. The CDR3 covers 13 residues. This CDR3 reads CASGAYRGGGYTF. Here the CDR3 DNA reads TGTGCTAGTGGTGCCTACAGGGGGGGCGGCTACACCTTC. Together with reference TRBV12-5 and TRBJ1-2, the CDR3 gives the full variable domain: DARVTQTPRHKVTEMGQEVTMRCQPILGHNTVFWYRQTMMQGLELLAYFRNRAPLDDSGMPKDRFSAEMPDATLATLKIQPSEPRDSAVYFCASGAYRGGGYTFGSGTRLTVV.

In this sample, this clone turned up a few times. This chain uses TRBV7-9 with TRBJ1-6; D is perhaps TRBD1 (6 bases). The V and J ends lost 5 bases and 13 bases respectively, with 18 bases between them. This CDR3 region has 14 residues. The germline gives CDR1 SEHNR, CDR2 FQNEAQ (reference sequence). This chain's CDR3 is CASSPDGDQGPLHF. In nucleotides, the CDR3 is TGTGCCAGCAGCCCCGACGGGGATCAGGGGCCCCTCCACTTT.